This is a list of T cell receptor beta chains from one sample in a study of T cell repertoires in cytomegalovirus infection. In TCRdb, the reads were re-called with MiXCR into one record per CDR3 protein. The sample shows approximately 140,000 distinct CDR3 sequences, about 10% of them seen only once. The sequenced sample consisted of PBMCs. The receptors derive from a human donor in good health (CMV status not recorded). Some clones in this sample may be carry-over from other donors' samples. The CDR3 runs from the conserved cysteine through the conserved F or W. The D gene is left open where the match is weak. Clone size is stated in some rows and not others, as once, few, many or a class when expanded.

TRBJ2-1 few TRBV7-2 NA TGTGCCAGCAGCTTAGTGGGGCAGGGTAATGAGCAGTTCTTC CASSLVGQGNEQFF
TRBJ2-7 medium-sized TRBV7-8 NA TGTGCCAGCAGCTCCCTGGGTTTGGGTTACGAGCAGTACTTC CASSSLGLGYEQYF
TRBJ2-1 many TRBV5-1 NA TGCGCCAGCAGCCCGGACCTTGGGGGCAATGAGCAGTTCTTC CASSPDLGGNEQFF
TRBJ1-1 many TRBV9 TRBD1 TGTGCCAGCAGCGTAGCCCCAGGGGGTTTGGACACTGAAGCTTTCTTT CASSVAPGGLDTEAFF
TRBJ1-1 NA TRBV2 NA TGTGCCAGCGGATGGGAAAAGGGCGAGCTGGTCTTT CASGWEKGELVF
TRBJ1-1 many TRBV20-1 NA TGCAGTGCTAGAGAAAAGGAGGGGGACACTGAAGCTTTCTTT CSAREKEGDTEAFF
TRBJ1-1 many TRBV7-2 NA TGTGCCAGCAGCTATGGACCGGGGAACACTGAAGCTTTCTTT CASSYGPGNTEAFF
TRBJ1-1 few TRBV30 NA TGTGCCTGGAGTAGGATTGGGCGGGGGGACACTGAAGCTTTCTTT CAWSRIGRGDTEAFF
TRBJ1-1 few TRBV20-1 NA TGCAGTACTTATTCCGGGCCCACGGACACTGAAGCTTTCTTT CSTYSGPTDTEAFF
TRBJ2-2 many TRBV3-1 NA TGTGCCAGCAGCCCCCCTCGGGGGCGGGTCGGGGAGCTGTTTTTT CASSPPRGRVGELFF